This T cell receptor beta chain was recorded in a study of cytomegalovirus exposure and HLA in healthy donors. Study-level results: Among TCR beta chains, those listed as cytomegalovirus-associated numbered over 150. In a later analysis, across HLA loci, associated TCR counts were highest for DRB1, lowest for HLA-C.

As regards this clone: Its antigen is unidentified.

This PCR relied on a set of 60 Vbeta primers and 13 Jbeta primers. Per the authors' pipeline: As a later analysis found, there were 70 million to 90 million unique TCR beta chains, of which roughly 11 million were shared. TCRdb's table, derived via immunoSEQ multiplex PCR, lists solely in-frame clones and lacks some. The V and J calls and clone size were taken over from that table, and D and trimming were inferred from the DNA. The repertoire holds over 50,000 clones, about 63% seen once, with under 20% in the top ten. The sample consisted of PBMCs. The receptor was isolated from a man aged 35 to 55 in good health and CMV-seropositive.

The CDR3 bases are TGTGCTCTGAAAACACCGGGACGGGGGGGCCCCCTCCACTTT. This sequence encodes CALKTPGRGGPLHF. This chain uses TRBV30 with TRBJ1-6; tentatively, D is TRBD1 (6 bases). Germline loops: CDR1 GTSNPN, CDR2 SVGIG (reference sequence). This CDR3 comprises 14 residues. The full variable domain, completed using reference TRBV30 and TRBJ1-6, is SQTIHQWPATLVQPVGSPLSLECTVEGTSNPNLYWYRQAAGRGLQLLFYSVGIGQISSEVPQNLSASRPQDRQFILSSKKLLLSDSGFYLCALKTPGRGGPLHFGNGTRLTVT.